Listed below are T cell receptor beta chains from one sample, sequenced in a study of blood T cell repertoires in COVID-19. Method: immunoSEQ multiplex PCR; TCRdb's copy keeps in-frame clones and lacks some. The sample comprises 100,000 to 150,000 clones, more than 70% of which are singletons, and about 5% rests with the top ten. The sequencing sample was made of peripheral blood. These receptors all come from a human donor in a cohort sampled during active COVID-19. CDR3s include the opening cysteine and the closing phenylalanine or tryptophan.

V: TRBV7-2; J: TRBJ2-7; CDR3: CASSLEAGFFPYEQYF
V: TRBV24-1; J: TRBJ1-2; CDR3: CATSDSGTVDGYTF
V: TRBV2; J: TRBJ2-1; CDR3: CASSEMGGNEQFF
V: TRBV5-1; J: TRBJ2-3; CDR3: CASSSDSPSTDTQYF
V: TRBV28; J: TRBJ2-1; CDR3: CASGSTGQGLFF
V: TRBV24-1; J: TRBJ1-5; CDR3: CATSDAGNQPQHF
V: TRBV13; J: TRBJ2-5; CDR3: CASMKTGTSGSPETQYF
V: TRBV19; J: TRBJ1-5; CDR3: CASSGQGTSNQPQHF
V: TRBV6-6; J: TRBJ2-1; CDR3: CASTLRTSGMSNEQFF
V: TRBV19; J: TRBJ2-3; CDR3: CASSPPRGMTDTQYF
V: TRBV5-1; J: TRBJ2-7; CDR3: CASSSVTRDRLYEQYF
V: TRBV5-4; J: TRBJ2-3; CDR3: CASRETSHTDTQYF
V: TRBV6-5; J: TRBJ2-5; CDR3: CASNPQGARETQYF
V: TRBV28; J: TRBJ2-5; CDR3: CASRHSGGGETQYF
V: TRBV28; J: TRBJ2-7; CDR3: CASSRSGTSVLSYEQYF
V: TRBV18; J: TRBJ1-1; CDR3: CASSPDRMNTEAFF
V: TRBV7-2; J: TRBJ1-5; CDR3: CASSLIGGVNQPQHF
V: TRBV6-5; J: TRBJ2-3; CDR3: CASRVGQATDTQYF
V: TRBV28; J: TRBJ2-1; CDR3: CASRAIYQGIGQFF
V: TRBV7-2; J: TRBJ2-1; CDR3: CASSLTELAGAGQFF
V: TRBV4-1; J: TRBJ1-5; CDR3: CASSQGVRGMGNQPQHF
V: TRBV6-6; J: TRBJ2-5; CDR3: CASSYSGLAGVETQYF
V: TRBV1; J: TRBJ2-1; CDR3: CTSSQEETSTTAPGRNGEQFF
V: TRBV6-5; J: TRBJ1-2; CDR3: CASSKTGVKGYTF
V: TRBV5-1; J: TRBJ2-2; CDR3: CASSFRQGARGSGELFF
V: TRBV11-2; J: TRBJ2-7; CDR3: CASSLDRPYEQYF
V: TRBV7-3; J: TRBJ2-5; CDR3: CASSLGLAGGYQTQYF
V: TRBV23-1; J: TRBJ2-5; CDR3: CASSRRTGGQVTQYF
V: TRBV18; J: TRBJ2-1; CDR3: CASSQLAGEGEQFF
V: TRBV18; J: TRBJ1-1; CDR3: CASSPTGQLNTEAFF
V: TRBV5-1; J: TRBJ2-7; CDR3: CASSSPQGPKPSYEQYF
V: TRBV5-6; J: TRBJ1-2; CDR3: CASSSQANRVRNYGYTF
V: TRBV12-5; J: TRBJ2-2; CDR3: CASQTRASTGELFF
V: TRBV3-1/TRBV3-2; J: TRBJ2-7; CDR3: CASSRTSGPYEQYF
V: TRBV9; J: TRBJ2-1; CDR3: CASSVGGTRDNEQFF
V: TRBV5-5; J: TRBJ2-1; CDR3: CASSWDRGTYNEQFF
V: TRBV18; J: TRBJ2-2; CDR3: CASSRATTGELFF
V: TRBV7-3; J: TRBJ2-3; CDR3: CASAAVSGRSTDTQYF
V: TRBV7-9; J: TRBJ2-1; CDR3: CASSLVSVEQFF
V: TRBV6-1; J: TRBJ1-1; CDR3: CASSEGEGGYTEAFF
V: TRBV25-1; J: TRBJ1-1; CDR3: CASSYQDRLEAFF
V: TRBV5-1; J: TRBJ2-5; CDR3: CASRPSGRVPETQYF
V: TRBV6-5; J: TRBJ1-2; CDR3: CASSYTGQGSGYTF
V: TRBV7-7; J: TRBJ2-3; CDR3: CASSIGRAFGDTQYF
V: TRBV24-1; J: TRBJ2-5; CDR3: CATSDSMTSRETQYF
V: TRBV7-2; J: TRBJ1-4; CDR3: CASSLGFRGATNEKLFF
V: TRBV27; J: TRBJ2-1; CDR3: CASNRGRVYNEQFF
V: TRBV10-3; J: TRBJ2-7; CDR3: CAISGDRAEQYF
V: TRBV5-1; J: TRBJ2-1; CDR3: CASSRDASAGGYNEQFF
V: TRBV2; J: TRBJ1-2; CDR3: CASNAMGQEGYTF
V: TRBV19; J: TRBJ2-5; CDR3: CASSPRTGAVQETQYF
V: TRBV19; J: TRBJ1-2; CDR3: CASSGQGQGTRGYTF
V: TRBV6-2/TRBV6-3; J: TRBJ2-5; CDR3: CASSRAQGAPETQYF
V: TRBV6-5; J: TRBJ1-4; CDR3: CASSYSQGSGEKLFF
V: TRBV7-2; J: TRBJ2-5; CDR3: CASSLAGGAGQETQYF